A single sample is the source of the 14 T cell receptor beta chains below, sequenced in a study of T cells in localized non-small cell lung cancer. Sequencing was performed with immunoSEQ multiplex PCR; in TCRdb, only in-frame clones are kept and a portion is missing. The sample contains around 31,000 clones, roughly 94% of which appear only once. The sample here was peripheral blood, taken before any cancer treatment. Receptors were obtained from a woman aged 40-69 years with stage I lung adenocarcinoma.

The genes are TRBV5-1 and TRBJ2-5; 9 bases line up with TRBD2. With 1 base clipped from V and 8 bases from J, the junction kept 9 bases outside the gene matches. Germline loops: CDR1 SGHRS, CDR2 YFSETQ. There are 15 residues in the CDR3. Written as DNA, the CDR3 is TGCGCCAGCAGCTTGAGGCCTAGCGGGGAGATTACCCAGTACTTC. This translates into CASSLRPSGEITQYF.

The chain has TRBV2 and TRBJ1-5; D remains ambiguous. This CDR3 has 14 amino acids. Per germline, CDR1 SNHLY and CDR2 FYNNEI. V was clipped by 4 bases and J by 2 bases, with 9 bases between them. In DNA form, the CDR3 reads TGTGCCAGCAGTGCCGAACGTCGCAATCAGCCCCAGCATTTT. This codes for CASSAERRNQPQHF.

This sequence joins TRBV6-1 and TRBJ2-4; TRBD1 might be the D (5 bases). Trimming pared 0 bases from V and 0 bases from J, leaving 9 bases between. The CDR3 covers 16 residues. Germline assignment: CDR1 MNHNS and CDR2 SASEGT. CDR3: CASSEARVIAKNIQYF. In nucleotides, the CDR3 is TGTGCCAGCAGTGAAGCCAGGGTAATAGCCAAAAACATTCAGTACTTC.

The chain combines TRBV5-1 with TRBJ1-3, with D unresolved. The CDR3 is 14 residues long. CDR1 is SGHRS and CDR2 is YFSETQ in the germline V gene. With 0 bases removed from V and 0 bases from J, the gap between germline ends came to 4 bases. CDR3 in DNA: TGCGCCAGCAGCTTGGACTACTCTGGAAACACCATATATTTT. As protein: CASSLDYSGNTIYF.

The chain has TRBV1 and TRBJ2-1; no check of the table's D call, TRBD2, against the DNA was made. TRBV1 is noted as a pseudogene. The CDR3 has 16 amino acids. DNA for the CDR3: TGCACCAGCAGCCTAGAAGAGACTAGCGGGGTGAATGAGCAGTTCTTC. This gives the protein CTSSLEETSGVNEQFF.

The V gene is TRBV10-3, the J gene TRBJ2-3; 9 nucleotides align to TRBD2. The CDR3 covers 16 residues. Per germline, CDR1 ENHRY and CDR2 SYGVKD. Trimming cost V 6 bases and J 4 bases; bases outside gene matches: 11. The CDR3, as DNA: TGTGCCATCAGCGGCTTGGCGGGGGGGCATTCAGATACGCAGTATTTT. Amino acid sequence: CAISGLAGGHSDTQYF.

This clone was counted a few times. The V gene is TRBV6-1, the J gene TRBJ2-3, with unresolved D. Germline loops: CDR1 MNHNS, CDR2 SASEGT. CDR3 length: 11 residues. Trimming stripped 8 bases from V and 0 bases from J, with 3 bases between. As DNA, the CDR3 is TGTGCCAGCGTGAGCACAGATACGCAGTATTTT. Translating gives CASVSTDTQYF.

There are a few counts of this clone. The J gene is TRBJ2-1, the V gene TRBV6-4; a weak D match, TRBD2 (5 bases). Germline CDR1 is MRHNA and CDR2 is SNTAGT. The length of the CDR3 is 14 residues. Trimming stripped 4 bases from V and 2 bases from J, with 9 bases between. CDR3 in amino acids: CASSVGAAYNEQFF. Here the CDR3 DNA reads TGTGCCAGCAGTGTAGGAGCGGCCTACAATGAGCAGTTCTTC.

This chain connects TRBV7-9 to TRBJ2-2, with 12 nucleotides matching TRBD2. Trimming took 5 bases from V and 3 from J; bases not matched to a gene: 4. The V gene's germline CDR1 is SEHNR and CDR2 FQNEAQ (reference sequence). This CDR3 is built from 16 residues. The chain's CDR3 is CASSTASGGDTGELFF. CDR3 in DNA: TGTGCCAGCAGCACCGCTAGCGGGGGGGACACCGGGGAGCTGTTTTTT.

The J gene is TRBJ1-1, the V gene TRBV7-2, with 7 bases lining up with TRBD1. V lost 1 base and J lost 7; bases outside the gene matches: 9. The germline gives CDR1 SGHTA, CDR2 FQGNSA. The CDR3 covers 15 residues. The CDR3 sequence is CASSLVGDSPIEAFF. The CDR3 DNA follows: TGTGCCAGCAGCTTAGTTGGGGACAGTCCCATTGAAGCTTTCTTT.

The chain couples TRBV7-9 to TRBJ2-6; 7 nucleotides align to TRBD2. Looked up from germline, CDR1 is SEHNR and CDR2 is FQNEAQ (reference sequence). This CDR3 region has 15 residues. The V segment lost 7 bases and the J segment 2 bases; nucleotides outside the gene matches: 5. CDR3 sequence: CASTLGGAGANVLTF. The CDR3 DNA reads as TGTGCCAGCACCCTTGGGGGGGCTGGGGCCAACGTCCTGACTTTC.

The chain employs TRBV29-1 and TRBJ2-1; 9 bases match TRBD1. Germline CDR1 is SQVTM and CDR2 is ANQGSEA. Germline trimming cut 7 bases from V and 4 bases from J; bases unmatched to any gene: 17. This CDR3 is built from 17 residues. For the CDR3, the DNA is TGCAGCGGTGGACAGGGGACAACCAACTTAGGATACAATGAGCAGTTCTTC. As protein: CSGGQGTTNLGYNEQFF.

V gene TRBV28 combines with J gene TRBJ1-5, with D possibly being TRBD1 (6 bases). This CDR3 region has 19 residues. V dropped 1 base and J dropped 7 bases, with 26 bases sitting between them. CDR1 is MDHEN and CDR2 is SYDVKM in the germline V gene. CDR3 amino acids: CASSLYFMVLTGGSQPQHF. Here the CDR3 DNA reads TGTGCCAGCAGTTTATATTTCATGGTTTTGACAGGCGGGAGCCAGCCCCAGCATTTT.

V and J are TRBV18 and TRBJ1-1; 7 positions agree with TRBD1. Trimming removed 5 bases from V and 5 bases from J; junction bases left unmatched: 11. The CDR3 extends over 15 amino acids. Germline values: CDR1 KGHSH, CDR2 LQKENI. CDR3 nucleotides: TGTGCCAGCTCAACTTTTAGACAGGGTGAAACTGAAGCTTTCTTT. Its translation: CASSTFRQGETEAFF.